This T cell receptor beta chain was found in a study of CD8 T cells in ankylosing spondylitis. TCRdb re-derived calls from the 5' RACE reads in MiXCR, one entry per CDR3 protein. The sample holds under 200,000 distinct CDR3 sequences; around a tenth are singletons and the top ten take over 12%. There are many counts of this clonotype. Germline CDR1 reads GTSNPN; CDR2 reads SVGIG (reference sequence). The ends were cut back, 4 bases at V and 9 bases at J, with 10 bases in the middle. The CDR3 runs to 11 residues. The rearrangement links TRBV30 to TRBJ2-1, with D tentatively TRBD1 (5 bases). The sequencing sample was made of blood, either unsorted or a sorted T cell fraction (not recorded which). This clonotype was obtained from a female donor with ankylosing spondylitis or in good health (not recorded which). Written as DNA, the CDR3 is TGTGCCTGGACAGGGTCGGGTGAGCAGTTCTTC. Its translation: CAWTGSGEQFF.